Sequencing of this T cell receptor beta chain was carried out in a study of blood T cell repertoires in COVID-19. Here immunoSEQ multiplex PCR was the method, and the copy in TCRdb shows in-frame clones only, minus some. This table holds 200,000 to 300,000 clones, about 80% found once. The clonotype was recovered from a woman at least 80 years old with acute or convalescent COVID-19. Sample: peripheral blood.

CDR3 DNA: TGTGCCAGCTCAAACAGGGCCGACTACGAGCAGTACTTC. The encoded protein is CASSNRADYEQYF. This chain joins TRBV18 and TRBJ2-7; possible D gene TRBD1, 6 bases. V dropped 5 bases and J dropped 3 bases, with 11 bases sitting between them. Germline CDR1 and CDR2: KGHSH and LQKENI. CDR3 length equals 13 residues.